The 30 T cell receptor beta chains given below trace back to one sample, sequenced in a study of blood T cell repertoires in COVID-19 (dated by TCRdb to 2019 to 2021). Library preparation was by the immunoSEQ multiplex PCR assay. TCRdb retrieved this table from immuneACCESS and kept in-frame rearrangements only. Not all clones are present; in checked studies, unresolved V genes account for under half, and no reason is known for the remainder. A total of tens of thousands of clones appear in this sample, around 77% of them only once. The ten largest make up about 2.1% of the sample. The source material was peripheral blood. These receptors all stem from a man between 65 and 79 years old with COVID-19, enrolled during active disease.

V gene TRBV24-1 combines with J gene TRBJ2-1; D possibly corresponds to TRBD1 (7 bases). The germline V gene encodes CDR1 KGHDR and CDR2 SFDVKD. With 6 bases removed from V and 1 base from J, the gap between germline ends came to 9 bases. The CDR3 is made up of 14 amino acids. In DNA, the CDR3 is TGTGCCACCAGTCCAGGGGGGTCCTACAATGAGCAGTTCTTC. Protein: CATSPGGSYNEQFF.

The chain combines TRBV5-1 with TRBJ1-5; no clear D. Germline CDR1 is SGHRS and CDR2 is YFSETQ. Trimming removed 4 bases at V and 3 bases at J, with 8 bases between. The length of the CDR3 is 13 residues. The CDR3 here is CASSEDYNQPQHF. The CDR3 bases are TGCGCCAGCAGCGAGGATTACAATCAGCCCCAGCATTTT. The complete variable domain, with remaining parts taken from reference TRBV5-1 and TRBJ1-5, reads KAGVTQTPRYLIKTRGQQVTLSCSPISGHRSVSWYQQTPGQGLQFLFEYFSETQRNKGNFPGRFSGRQFSNSRSEMNVSTLELGDSALYLCASSEDYNQPQHFGDGTRLSIL.

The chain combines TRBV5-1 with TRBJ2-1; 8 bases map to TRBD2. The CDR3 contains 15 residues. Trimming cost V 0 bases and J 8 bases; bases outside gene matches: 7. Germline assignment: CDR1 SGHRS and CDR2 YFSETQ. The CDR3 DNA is TGCGCCAGCAGCTTGGAGGTGGGCGGGAGGTATGAGCAGTTCTTC. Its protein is CASSLEVGGRYEQFF.

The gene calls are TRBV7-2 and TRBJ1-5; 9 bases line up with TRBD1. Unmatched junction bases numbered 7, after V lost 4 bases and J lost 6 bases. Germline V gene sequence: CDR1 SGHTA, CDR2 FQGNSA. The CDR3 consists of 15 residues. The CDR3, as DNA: TGTGCCAGCAGCTCTTTGACAGGGGGTCCTCAGCCCCAGCATTTT. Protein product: CASSSLTGGPQPQHF. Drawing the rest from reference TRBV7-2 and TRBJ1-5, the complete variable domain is GAGVSQSPSNKVTEKGKDVELRCDPISGHTALYWYRQSLGQGLEFLIYFQGNSAPDKSGLPSDRFSAERTGGSVSTLTIQRTQQEDSAVYLCASSSLTGGPQPQHFGDGTRLSIL.

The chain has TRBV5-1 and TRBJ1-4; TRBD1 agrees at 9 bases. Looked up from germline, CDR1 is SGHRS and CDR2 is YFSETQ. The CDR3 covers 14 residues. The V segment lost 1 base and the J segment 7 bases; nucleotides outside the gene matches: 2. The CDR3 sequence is CASSLPGQGEKLFF. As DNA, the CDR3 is TGCGCCAGCAGCTTGCCGGGACAGGGTGAAAAACTGTTTTTT.

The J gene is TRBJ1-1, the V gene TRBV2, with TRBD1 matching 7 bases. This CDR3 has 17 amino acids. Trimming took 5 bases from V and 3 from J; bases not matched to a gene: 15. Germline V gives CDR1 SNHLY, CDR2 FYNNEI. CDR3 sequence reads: CASSPPPATGRDTEAFF. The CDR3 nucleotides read TGTGCCAGCAGTCCCCCCCCCGCGACAGGGAGAGACACTGAAGCTTTCTTT. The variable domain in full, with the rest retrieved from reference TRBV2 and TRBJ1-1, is EPEVTQTPSHQVTQMGQEVILRCVPISNHLYFYWYRQILGQKVEFLVSFYNNEISEKSEIFDDQFSVERPDGSNFTLKIRSTKLEDSAMYFCASSPPPATGRDTEAFFGQGTRLTVV.

The CDR3 DNA sequence: TGTGCCAGCAGTTTAGGCGGCAGGGGGATGACTGGCTACACCTTC. Amino acid sequence: CASSLGGRGMTGYTF. The chain carries TRBV28 and TRBJ1-2, with TRBD1 matching over 7 bases. The V gene end was trimmed by 2 bases and the J gene end by 7 bases; junction bases not matched to a gene: 10. The CDR3 has 15 residues. Germline-derived CDR1 and CDR2 are MDHEN and SYDVKM.

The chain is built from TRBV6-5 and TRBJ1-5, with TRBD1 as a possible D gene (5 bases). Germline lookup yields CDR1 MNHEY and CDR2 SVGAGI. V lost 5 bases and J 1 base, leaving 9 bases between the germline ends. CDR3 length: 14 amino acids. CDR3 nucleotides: TGTGCCAGCAGTAGACAGACGAGCAATCAGCCCCAGCATTTT. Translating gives CASSRQTSNQPQHF.

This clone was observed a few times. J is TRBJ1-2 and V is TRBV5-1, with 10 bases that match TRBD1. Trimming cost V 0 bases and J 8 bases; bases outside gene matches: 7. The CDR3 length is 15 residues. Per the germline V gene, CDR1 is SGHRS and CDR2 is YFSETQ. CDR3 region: CASSLAGTGAGGYTF. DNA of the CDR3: TGCGCCAGCAGCTTGGCCGGGACAGGGGCTGGGGGCTACACCTTC.

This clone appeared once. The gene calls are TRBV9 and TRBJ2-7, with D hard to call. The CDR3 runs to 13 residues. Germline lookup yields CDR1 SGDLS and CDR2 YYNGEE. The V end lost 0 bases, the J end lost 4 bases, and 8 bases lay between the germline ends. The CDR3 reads CASSVGPSYEQYF. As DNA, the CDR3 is TGTGCCAGCAGCGTAGGGCCGTCATACGAGCAGTACTTC. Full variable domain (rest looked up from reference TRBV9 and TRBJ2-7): DSGVTQTPKHLITATGQRVTLRCSPRSGDLSVYWYQQSLDQGLQFLIQYYNGEERAKGNILERFSAQQFPDLHSELNLSSLELGDSALYFCASSVGPSYEQYFGPGTRLTVT.

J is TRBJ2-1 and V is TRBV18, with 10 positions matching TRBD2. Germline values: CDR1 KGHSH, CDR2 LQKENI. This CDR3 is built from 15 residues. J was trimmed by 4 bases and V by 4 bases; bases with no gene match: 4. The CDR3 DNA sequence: TGTGCCAGCTCACAAGGACTAGCGGAATACAATGAGCAGTTCTTC. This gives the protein CASSQGLAEYNEQFF.

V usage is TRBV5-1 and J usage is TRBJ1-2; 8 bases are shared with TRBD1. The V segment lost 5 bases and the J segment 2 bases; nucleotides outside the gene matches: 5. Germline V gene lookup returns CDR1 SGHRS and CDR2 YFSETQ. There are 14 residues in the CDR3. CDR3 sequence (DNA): TGCGCCAGCAGTGAGACAGGGGACAACTATGGCTACACCTTC. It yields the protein CASSETGDNYGYTF. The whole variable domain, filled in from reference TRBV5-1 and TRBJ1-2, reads KAGVTQTPRYLIKTRGQQVTLSCSPISGHRSVSWYQQTPGQGLQFLFEYFSETQRNKGNFPGRFSGRQFSNSRSEMNVSTLELGDSALYLCASSETGDNYGYTFGSGTRLTVV.

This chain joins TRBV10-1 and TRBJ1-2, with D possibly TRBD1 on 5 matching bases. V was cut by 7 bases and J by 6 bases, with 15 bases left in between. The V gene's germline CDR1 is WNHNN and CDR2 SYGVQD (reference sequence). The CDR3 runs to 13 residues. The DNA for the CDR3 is TGCGCCAGCATCGCCAGGGACTCTCATGGCTACACCTTC. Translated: CASIARDSHGYTF.

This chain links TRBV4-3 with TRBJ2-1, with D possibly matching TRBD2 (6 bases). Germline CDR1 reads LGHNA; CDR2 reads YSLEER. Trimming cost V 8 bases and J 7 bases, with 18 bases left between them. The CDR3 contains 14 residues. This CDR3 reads CASADWGGMNEQFF. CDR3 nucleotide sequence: TGCGCCAGCGCTGACTGGGGCGGGATGAATGAGCAGTTCTTC.

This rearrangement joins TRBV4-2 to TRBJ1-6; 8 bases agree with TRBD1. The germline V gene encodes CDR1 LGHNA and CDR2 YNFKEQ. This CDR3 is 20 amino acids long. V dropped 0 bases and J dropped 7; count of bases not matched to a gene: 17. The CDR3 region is CASSQDLKTGVGSANSPLHF. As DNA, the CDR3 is TGTGCCAGCAGCCAAGATTTGAAGACAGGGGTAGGCTCGGCCAATTCACCCCTCCACTTT.

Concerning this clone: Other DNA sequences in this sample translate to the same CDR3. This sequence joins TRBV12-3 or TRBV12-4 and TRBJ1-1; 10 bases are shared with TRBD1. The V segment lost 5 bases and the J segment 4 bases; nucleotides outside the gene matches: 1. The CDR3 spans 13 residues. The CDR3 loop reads CASSRTGGTEAFF. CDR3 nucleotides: TGTGCCAGCAGTAGGACAGGGGGCACTGAAGCTTTCTTT.

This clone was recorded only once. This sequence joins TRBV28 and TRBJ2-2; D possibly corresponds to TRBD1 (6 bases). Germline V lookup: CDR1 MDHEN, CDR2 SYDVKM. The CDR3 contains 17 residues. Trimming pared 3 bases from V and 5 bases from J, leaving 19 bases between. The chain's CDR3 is CASSLGIINRGTGELFF. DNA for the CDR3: TGTGCCAGCAGTTTGGGGATCATTAATAGGGGGACCGGGGAGCTGTTTTTT.

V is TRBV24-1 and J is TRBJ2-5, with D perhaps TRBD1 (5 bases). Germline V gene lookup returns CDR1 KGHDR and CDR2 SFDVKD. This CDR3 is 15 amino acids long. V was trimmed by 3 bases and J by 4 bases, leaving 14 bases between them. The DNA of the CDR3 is TGTGCCACCAGTGATGTGGGGCAGTCCAGAGAGACCCAGTACTTC. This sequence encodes CATSDVGQSRETQYF.

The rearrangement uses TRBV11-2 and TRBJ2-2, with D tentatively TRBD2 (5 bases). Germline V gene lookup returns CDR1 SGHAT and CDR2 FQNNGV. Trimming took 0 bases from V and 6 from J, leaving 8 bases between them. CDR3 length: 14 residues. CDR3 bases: TGTGCCAGCAGCTTAGACCGGGGTCCCGGGGAGCTGTTTTTT. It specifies CASSLDRGPGELFF.

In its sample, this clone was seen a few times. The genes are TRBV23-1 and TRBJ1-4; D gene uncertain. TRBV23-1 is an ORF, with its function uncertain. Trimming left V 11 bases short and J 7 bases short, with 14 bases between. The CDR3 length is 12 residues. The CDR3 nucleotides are TGCGCCGCTAAAGAGGGTGGTGAAAAACTGTTTTTT. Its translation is CAAKEGGEKLFF.

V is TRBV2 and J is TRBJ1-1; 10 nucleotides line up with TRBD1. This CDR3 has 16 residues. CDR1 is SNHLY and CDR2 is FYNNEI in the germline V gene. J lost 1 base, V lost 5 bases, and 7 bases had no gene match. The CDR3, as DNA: TGTGCCAGCAGTATACGGACAGGGGGGGCGAACACTGAAGCTTTCTTT. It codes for CASSIRTGGANTEAFF. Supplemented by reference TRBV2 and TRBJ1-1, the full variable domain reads EPEVTQTPSHQVTQMGQEVILRCVPISNHLYFYWYRQILGQKVEFLVSFYNNEISEKSEIFDDQFSVERPDGSNFTLKIRSTKLEDSAMYFCASSIRTGGANTEAFFGQGTRLTVV.

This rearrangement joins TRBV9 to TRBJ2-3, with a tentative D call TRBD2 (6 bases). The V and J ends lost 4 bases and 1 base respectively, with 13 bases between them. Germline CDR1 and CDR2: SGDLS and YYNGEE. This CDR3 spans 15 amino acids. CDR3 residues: CASSWSTGGTDTQYF. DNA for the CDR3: TGTGCCAGCAGCTGGTCTACGGGGGGCACAGATACGCAGTATTTT.

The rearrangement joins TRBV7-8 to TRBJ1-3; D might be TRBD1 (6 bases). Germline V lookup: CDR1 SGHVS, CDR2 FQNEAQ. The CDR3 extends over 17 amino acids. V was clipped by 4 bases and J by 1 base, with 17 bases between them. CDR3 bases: TGTGCCAGCAGCTCAGTAGCCGGCAGGGGTTCTGGAAACACCATATATTTT. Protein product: CASSSVAGRGSGNTIYF. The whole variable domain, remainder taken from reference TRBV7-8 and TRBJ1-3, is GAGVSQSPRYKVAKRGQDVALRCDPISGHVSLFWYQQALGQGPEFLTYFQNEAQLDKSGLPSDRFFAERPEGSVSTLKIQRTQQEDSAVYLCASSSVAGRGSGNTIYFGEGSWLTVV.

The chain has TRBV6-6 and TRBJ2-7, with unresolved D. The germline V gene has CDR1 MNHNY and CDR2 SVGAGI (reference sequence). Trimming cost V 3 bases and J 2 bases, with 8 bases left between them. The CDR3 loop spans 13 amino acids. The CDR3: CASSYPGTYEQYF. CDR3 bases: TGTGCCAGCAGTTATCCGGGTACCTACGAGCAGTACTTC.

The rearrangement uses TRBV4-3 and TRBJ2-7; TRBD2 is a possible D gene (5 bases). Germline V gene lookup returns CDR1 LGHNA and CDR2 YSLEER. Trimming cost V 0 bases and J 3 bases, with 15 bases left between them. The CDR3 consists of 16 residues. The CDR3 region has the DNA TGCGCCAGCAGCCAAGACCCGGAGGCCCGAGGCTACGAGCAGTACTTC. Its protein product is CASSQDPEARGYEQYF.

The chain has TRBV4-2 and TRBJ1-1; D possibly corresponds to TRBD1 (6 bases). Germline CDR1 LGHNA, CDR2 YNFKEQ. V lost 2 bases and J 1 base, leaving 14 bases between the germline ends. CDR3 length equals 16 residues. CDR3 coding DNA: TGTGCCAGCAGCCAACCTCCGGGACAAGAGAACACTGAAGCTTTCTTT. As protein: CASSQPPGQENTEAFF.

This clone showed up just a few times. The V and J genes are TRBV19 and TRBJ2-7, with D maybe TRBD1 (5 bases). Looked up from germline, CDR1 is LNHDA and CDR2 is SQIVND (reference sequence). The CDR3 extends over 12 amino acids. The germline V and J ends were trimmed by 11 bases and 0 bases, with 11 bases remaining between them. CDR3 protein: CAGRRVSYEQYF. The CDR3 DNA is TGTGCCGGTCGCAGGGTCTCCTACGAGCAGTACTTC.

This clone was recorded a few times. The CDR3 coding sequence is TGTGCCAGTATCACTGTAGGGACAGCGACTTTGAACACTGAAGCTTTCTTT. It is translated as CASITVGTATLNTEAFF. This chain links TRBV19 with TRBJ1-1; 7 nucleotides agree with TRBD1. Per germline, CDR1 LNHDA and CDR2 SQIVND (reference sequence). This CDR3 is 17 amino acids long. Trimming took 7 bases from V and 0 from J; bases not matched to a gene: 14.

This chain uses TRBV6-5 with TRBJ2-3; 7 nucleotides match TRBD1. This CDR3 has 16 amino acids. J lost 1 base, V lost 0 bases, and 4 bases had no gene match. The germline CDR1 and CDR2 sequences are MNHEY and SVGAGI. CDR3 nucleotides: TGTGCCAGCAGTTACTCGGCAGGGGGAGGCACAGATACGCAGTATTTT. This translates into CASSYSAGGGTDTQYF.

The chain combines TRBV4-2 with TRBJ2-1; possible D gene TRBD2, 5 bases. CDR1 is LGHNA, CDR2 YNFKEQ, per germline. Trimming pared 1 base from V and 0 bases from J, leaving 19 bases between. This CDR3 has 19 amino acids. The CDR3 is CASSQGTFGIHSSYNEQFF. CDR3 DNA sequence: TGTGCCAGCAGCCAAGGTACCTTCGGGATCCACAGCTCCTACAATGAGCAGTTCTTC.